The sequence of this T cell receptor beta chain was determined in a study of blood T cell repertoires in COVID-19. The wider study: Material from acute and convalescent COVID-19 was sourced from the United States, Italy and Spain.

TCRdb's copy holds only in-frame clones and misses some; the assay was immunoSEQ multiplex PCR. The profile shows 100,000 to 150,000 clones, 86% of them singletons. Individuals aged about 18 to 89 years were recruited from 20 to 25 US areas. Participant-given clinical history determined each cohort assignment. Turning to this clone: One end of the junction varies from germline; a read error may be responsible.

Germline CDR1 is SGHVS and CDR2 is FQNEAQ. This CDR3 region has 15 residues. Sequenced material: PBMCs or T cells enriched from blood (not recorded which). The chain carries TRBV7-8 and TRBJ2-3; 11 bases line up with TRBD1. This receptor was obtained from a woman in her forties or fifties who had recovered from COVID-19. The CDR3 loop reads CASSHRTGGTDTQYF. As DNA, the CDR3 is TGTGCCAGCAGCCACCGGACAGGGGGCACGGATACGCAGTATTTT.